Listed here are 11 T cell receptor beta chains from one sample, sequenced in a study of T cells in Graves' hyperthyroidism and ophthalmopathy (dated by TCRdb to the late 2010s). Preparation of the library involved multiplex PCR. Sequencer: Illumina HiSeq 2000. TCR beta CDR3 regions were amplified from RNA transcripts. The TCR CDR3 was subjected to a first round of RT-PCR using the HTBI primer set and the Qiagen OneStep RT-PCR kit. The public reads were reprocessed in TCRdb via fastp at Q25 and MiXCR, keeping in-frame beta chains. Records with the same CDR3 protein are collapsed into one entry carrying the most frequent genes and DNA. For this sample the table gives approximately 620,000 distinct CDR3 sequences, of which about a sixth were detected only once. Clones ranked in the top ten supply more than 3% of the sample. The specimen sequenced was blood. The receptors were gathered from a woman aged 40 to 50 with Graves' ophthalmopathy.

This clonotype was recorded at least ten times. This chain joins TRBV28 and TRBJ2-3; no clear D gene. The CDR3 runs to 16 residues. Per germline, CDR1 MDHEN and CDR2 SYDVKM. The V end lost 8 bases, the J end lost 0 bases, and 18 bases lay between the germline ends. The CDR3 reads CASGTAHEISTDTQYF. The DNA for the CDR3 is TGTGCCAGCGGAACGGCGCACGAGATTAGCACAGATACGCAGTATTTT. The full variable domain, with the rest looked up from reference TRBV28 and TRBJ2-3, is DVKVTQSSRYLVKRTGEKVFLECVQDMDHENMFWYRQDPGLGLRLIYFSYDVKMKEKGDIPEGYSVSREKKERFSLILESASTNQTSMYLCASGTAHEISTDTQYFGPGTRLTVL.

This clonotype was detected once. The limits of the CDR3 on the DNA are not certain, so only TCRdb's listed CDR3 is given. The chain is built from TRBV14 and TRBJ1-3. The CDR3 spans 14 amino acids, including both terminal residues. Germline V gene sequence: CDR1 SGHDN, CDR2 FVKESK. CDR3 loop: CVSSQVGTGNTTYF.

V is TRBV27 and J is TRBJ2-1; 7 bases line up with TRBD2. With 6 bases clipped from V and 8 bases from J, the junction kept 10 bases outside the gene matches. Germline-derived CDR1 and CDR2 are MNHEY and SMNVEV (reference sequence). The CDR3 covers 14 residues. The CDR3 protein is CASSWGGGSYEQFF. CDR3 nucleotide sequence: TGTGCCAGCAGCTGGGGTGGCGGGAGTTATGAGCAGTTCTTC.

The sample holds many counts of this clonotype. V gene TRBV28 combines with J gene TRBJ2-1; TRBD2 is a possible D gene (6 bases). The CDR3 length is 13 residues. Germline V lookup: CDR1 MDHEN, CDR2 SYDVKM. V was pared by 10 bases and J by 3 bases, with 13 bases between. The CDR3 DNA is TGTGCCACCGAGCGGGCCTTCTACAATGAGCAGTTCTTC. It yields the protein CATERAFYNEQFF.

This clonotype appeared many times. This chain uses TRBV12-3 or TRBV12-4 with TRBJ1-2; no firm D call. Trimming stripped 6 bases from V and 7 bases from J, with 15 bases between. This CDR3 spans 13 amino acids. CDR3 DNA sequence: TGTGCCAGCAGATTAAGGGCCGGAGCTGGCTACACCTTC. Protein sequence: CASRLRAGAGYTF.

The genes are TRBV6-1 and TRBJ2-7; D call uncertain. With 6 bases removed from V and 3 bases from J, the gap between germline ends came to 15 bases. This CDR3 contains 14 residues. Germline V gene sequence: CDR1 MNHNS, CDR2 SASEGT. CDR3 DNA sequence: TGTGCCAGCAGAGAGACAAGGGATGACTACGAGCAGTACTTC. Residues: CASRETRDDYEQYF.

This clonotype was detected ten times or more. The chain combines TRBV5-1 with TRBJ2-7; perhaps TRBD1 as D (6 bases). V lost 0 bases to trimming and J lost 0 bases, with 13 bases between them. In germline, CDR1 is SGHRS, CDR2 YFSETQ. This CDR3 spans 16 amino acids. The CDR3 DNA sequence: TGCGCCAGCAGCTTGGCTTGGGGGCCCCCCTCCTACGAGCAGTACTTC. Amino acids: CASSLAWGPPSYEQYF.

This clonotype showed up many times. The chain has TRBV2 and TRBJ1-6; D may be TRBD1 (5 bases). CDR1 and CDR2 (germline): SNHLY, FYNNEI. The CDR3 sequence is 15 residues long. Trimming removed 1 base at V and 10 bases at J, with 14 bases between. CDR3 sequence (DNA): TGTGCCAGCAGTGAAGGTGGGAGCGGGGGATCACCCCTCCACTTT. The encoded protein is CASSEGGSGGSPLHF.

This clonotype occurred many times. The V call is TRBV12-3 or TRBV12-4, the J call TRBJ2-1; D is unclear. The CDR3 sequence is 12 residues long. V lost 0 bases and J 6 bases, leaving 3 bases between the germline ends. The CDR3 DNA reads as TGTGCCAGCAGTTTAGCTCTCAATGAGCAGTTCTTC. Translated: CASSLALNEQFF.

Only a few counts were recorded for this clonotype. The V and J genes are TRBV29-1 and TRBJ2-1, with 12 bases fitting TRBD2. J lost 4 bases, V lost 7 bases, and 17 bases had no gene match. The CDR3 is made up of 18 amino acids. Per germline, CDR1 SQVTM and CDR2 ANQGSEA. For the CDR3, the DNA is TGCAGCGCCGGGGGGGCTAGCGGGAGGGCGGGGGTTTACAATGAGCAGTTCTTC. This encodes CSAGGASGRAGVYNEQFF.

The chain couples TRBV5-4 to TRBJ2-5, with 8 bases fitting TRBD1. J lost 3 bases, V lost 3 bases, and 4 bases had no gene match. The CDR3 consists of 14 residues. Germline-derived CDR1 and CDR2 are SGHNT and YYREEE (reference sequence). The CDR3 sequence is CASSSTGDEETQYF. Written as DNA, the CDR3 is TGTGCCAGCAGCTCGACAGGGGATGAAGAGACCCAGTACTTC.